This TCR beta chain was captured in a study of OX40 agonist ivuxolimab in advanced cancers. Background on the study: Ivuxolimab, an agonist antibody against OX40 (CD134), was given to patients. Of mixed ages from about 20 to 90 and averaging around 60 years, the group was approximately 80% male. Dose-escalation subjects each had hepatocellular carcinoma, melanoma, renal cell or head and neck cancer. Broader study findings: Antigens targeted by the expanded peripheral T cells were not determined.

V lost 3 bases to trimming and J lost 10 bases, with 16 bases between them. The length of the CDR3 is 15 residues. Germline V gene data show CDR1 as MDHEN and CDR2 as SYDVKM. On this clone: Antigen: not known.

TCRdb keeps only in-frame clones here, not all; method: immunoSEQ multiplex PCR. The sample yields tens of thousands of clones, 90% seen once. The receptor was isolated from an adult with an advanced solid tumor such as melanoma, head and neck, liver or kidney cancer. The sequencing used CD4+ or CD8+ T cells sorted from blood, collected in a trial of the OX40 agonist ivuxolimab. The rearrangement joins TRBV28 to TRBJ1-6, with TRBD1 as a possible D gene (6 bases). CDR3 coding DNA: TGTGCCAGCAGTTTTAGGGGGGCAGGTGGCTCACCCCTCCACTTT. Its protein is CASSFRGAGGSPLHF.